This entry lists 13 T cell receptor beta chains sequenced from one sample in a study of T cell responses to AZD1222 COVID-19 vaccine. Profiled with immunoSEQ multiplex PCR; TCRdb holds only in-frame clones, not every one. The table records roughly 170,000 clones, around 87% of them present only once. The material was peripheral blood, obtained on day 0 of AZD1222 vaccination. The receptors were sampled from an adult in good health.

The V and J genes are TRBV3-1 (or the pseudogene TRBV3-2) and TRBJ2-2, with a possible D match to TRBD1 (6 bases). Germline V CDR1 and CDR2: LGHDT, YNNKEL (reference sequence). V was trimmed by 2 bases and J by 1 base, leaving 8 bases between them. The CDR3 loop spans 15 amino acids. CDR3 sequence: CASSQQDRNTGELFF. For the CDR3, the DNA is TGTGCCAGCAGCCAACAGGACAGGAACACCGGGGAGCTGTTTTTT.

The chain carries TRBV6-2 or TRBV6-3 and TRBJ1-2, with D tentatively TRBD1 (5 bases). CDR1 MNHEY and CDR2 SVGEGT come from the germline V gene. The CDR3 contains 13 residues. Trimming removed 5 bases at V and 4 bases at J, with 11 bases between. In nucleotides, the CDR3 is TGTGCCAGCAGTGATGGCGACAGCTATGGCTACACCTTC. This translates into CASSDGDSYGYTF.

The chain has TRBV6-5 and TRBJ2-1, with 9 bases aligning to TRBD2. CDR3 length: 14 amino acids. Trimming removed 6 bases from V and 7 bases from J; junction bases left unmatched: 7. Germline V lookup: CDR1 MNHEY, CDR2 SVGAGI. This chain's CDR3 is CASRWSGRLNEQFF. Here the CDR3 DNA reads TGTGCCAGCAGATGGAGCGGGAGGTTAAATGAGCAGTTCTTC.

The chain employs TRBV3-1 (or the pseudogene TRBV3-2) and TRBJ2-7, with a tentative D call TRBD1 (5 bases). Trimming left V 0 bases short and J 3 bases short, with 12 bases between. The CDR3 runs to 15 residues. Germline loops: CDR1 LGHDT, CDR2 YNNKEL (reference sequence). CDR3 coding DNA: TGTGCCAGCAGCCAAGAGAGGACAATTAGCTACGAGCAGTACTTC. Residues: CASSQERTISYEQYF.

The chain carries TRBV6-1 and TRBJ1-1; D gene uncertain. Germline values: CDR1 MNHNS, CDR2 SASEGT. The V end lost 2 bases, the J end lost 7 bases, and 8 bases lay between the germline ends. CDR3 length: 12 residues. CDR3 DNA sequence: TGTGCCAGCAGTGAAATCCAGATTGAAGCTTTCTTT. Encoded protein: CASSEIQIEAFF.

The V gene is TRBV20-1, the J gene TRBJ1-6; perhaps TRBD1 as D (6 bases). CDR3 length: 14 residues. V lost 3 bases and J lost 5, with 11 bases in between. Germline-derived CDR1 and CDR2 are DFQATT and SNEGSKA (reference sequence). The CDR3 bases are TGCAGTGCTAGTCTTCAGGGGAATAATTCACCCCTCCACTTT. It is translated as CSASLQGNNSPLHF.

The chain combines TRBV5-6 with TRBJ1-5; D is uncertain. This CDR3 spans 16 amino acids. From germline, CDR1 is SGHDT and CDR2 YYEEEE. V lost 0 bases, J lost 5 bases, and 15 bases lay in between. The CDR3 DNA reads TGTGCCAGCAGCTTGGCCCGGCAGCATGATTATCAGCCCCAGCATTTT. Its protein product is CASSLARQHDYQPQHF.

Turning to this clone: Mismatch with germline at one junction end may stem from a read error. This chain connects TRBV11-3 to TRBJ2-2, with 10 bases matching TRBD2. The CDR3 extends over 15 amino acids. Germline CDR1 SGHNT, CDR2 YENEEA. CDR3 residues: CVSSRSGRATGELFF. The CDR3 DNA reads TGTGTCAGCAGTAGGAGCGGGAGGGCCACCGGGGAGCTGTTTTTT. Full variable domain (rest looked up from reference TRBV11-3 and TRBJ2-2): EAGVVQSPRYKIIEKKQPVAFWCNPISGHNTLYWYLQNLGQGPELLIRYENEEAVDDSQLPKDRFSAERLKGVDSTLKIQPAELGDSAVYLCVSSRSGRATGELFFGEGSRLTVL.

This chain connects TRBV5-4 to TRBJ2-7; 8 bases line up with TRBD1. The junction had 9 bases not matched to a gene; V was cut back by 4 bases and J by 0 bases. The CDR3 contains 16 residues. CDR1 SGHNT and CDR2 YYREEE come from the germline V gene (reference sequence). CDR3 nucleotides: TGTGCCAGCAGCCTAAATCCCGGGACAGGCTCCTACGAGCAGTACTTC. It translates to CASSLNPGTGSYEQYF. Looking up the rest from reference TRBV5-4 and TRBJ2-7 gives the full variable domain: ETGVTQSPTHLIKTRGQQVTLRCSSQSGHNTVSWYQQALGQGPQFIFQYYREEENGRGNFPPRFSGLQFPNYSSELNVNALELDDSALYLCASSLNPGTGSYEQYFGPGTRLTVT.

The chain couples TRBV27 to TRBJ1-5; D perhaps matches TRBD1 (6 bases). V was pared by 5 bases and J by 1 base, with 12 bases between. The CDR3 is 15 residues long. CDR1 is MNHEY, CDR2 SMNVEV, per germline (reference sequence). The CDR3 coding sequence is TGTGCCAGCAGTCGATTGGACAGAAGCAATCAGCCCCAGCATTTT. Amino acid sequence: CASSRLDRSNQPQHF.

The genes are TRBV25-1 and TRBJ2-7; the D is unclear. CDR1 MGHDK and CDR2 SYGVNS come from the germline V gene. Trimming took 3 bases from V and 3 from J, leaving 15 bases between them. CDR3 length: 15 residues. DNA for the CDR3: TGTGCCAGCAGTGATTCGCGCAGGACCTACTACGAGCAGTACTTC. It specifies CASSDSRRTYYEQYF.

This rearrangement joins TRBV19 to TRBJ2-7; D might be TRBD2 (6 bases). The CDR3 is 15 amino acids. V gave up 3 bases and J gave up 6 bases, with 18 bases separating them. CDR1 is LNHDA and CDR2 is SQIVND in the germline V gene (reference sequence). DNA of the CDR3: TGTGCCAGTAGTATCGCGGGACTCCCGGGGCCCGAGCAGTACTTC. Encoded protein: CASSIAGLPGPEQYF.

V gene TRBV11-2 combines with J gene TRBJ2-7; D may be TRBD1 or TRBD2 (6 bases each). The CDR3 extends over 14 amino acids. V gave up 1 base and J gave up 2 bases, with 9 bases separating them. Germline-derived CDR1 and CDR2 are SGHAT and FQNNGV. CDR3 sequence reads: CASSLGGATYEQYF. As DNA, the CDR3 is TGTGCCAGCAGCTTAGGGGGGGCTACCTACGAGCAGTACTTC.